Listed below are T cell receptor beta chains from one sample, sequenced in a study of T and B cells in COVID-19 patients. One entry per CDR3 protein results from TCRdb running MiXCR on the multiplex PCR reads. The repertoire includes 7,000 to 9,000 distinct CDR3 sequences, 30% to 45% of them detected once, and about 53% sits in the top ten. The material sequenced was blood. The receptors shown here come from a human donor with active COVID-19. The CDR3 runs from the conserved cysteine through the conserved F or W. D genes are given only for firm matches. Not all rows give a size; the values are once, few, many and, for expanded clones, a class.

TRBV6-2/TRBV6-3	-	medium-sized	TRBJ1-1	TGTGCCAGCACCCCGGGGGGGCCGGGGTATGCTGAAGCTTTCTTT	CASTPGGPGYAEAFF
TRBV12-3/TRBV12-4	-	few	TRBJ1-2	TGTGCCAGCAGTGCCAATAGAGGGATAACGGGAGGTGGCTACACCTTC	CASSANRGITGGGYTF
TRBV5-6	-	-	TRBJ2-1	TGTGCCAGCAGCTTGGGGGCTAGAATCAATGAGCAGTTCTTC	CASSLGARINEQFF
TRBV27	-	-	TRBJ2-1	TGTGCCAGCAGCCCCTCGGGACGGAATTACAATGAGCAGTTCTTC	CASSPSGRNYNEQFF
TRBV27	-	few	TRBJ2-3	TGTGCCAGCACTCAGTGGGAGTCAGGCACAGATACGCAGTATTTT	CASTQWESGTDTQYF
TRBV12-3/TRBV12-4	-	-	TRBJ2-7	TGTGCCAGCAGTTTGGGTGGGGCAGTGTCTGCCTACGAGCAGTACTTC	CASSLGGAVSAYEQYF
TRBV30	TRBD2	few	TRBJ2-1	TGTGCCTGGAGTGTACTAGCGGGAGATGGTGAGCAGTTCTTC	CAWSVLAGDGEQFF
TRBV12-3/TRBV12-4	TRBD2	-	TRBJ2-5	TGTGCCAGCACTCGAGCGGGAGAAGAGACCCAGTACTTC	CASTRAGEETQYF
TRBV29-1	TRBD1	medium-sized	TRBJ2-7	TGCAGCGTTGAGGGGACAGGAGGCTCCTACGAGCAGTACTTC	CSVEGTGGSYEQYF
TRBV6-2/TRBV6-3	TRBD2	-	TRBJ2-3	TGTGCCACCAGGACTAGCGGAGATACGCAGTATTTT	CATRTSGDTQYF
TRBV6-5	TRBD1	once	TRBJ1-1	TGTGCCAGCAGTCATGCCAGGGGGACTTTCTTT	CASSHARGTFF
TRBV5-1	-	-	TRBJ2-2	TGCGCCAGCAGCTTCCGCGACAGGACCACCGGGGAGCTGTTTTTT	CASSFRDRTTGELFF
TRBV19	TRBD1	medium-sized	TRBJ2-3	TGTGCCAGTAGACGGGGACAGGGAGGGCCAGATACGCAGTATTTT	CASRRGQGGPDTQYF
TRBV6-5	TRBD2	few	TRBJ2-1	TGTGCCAGCAGTTTGGGGAGACTAGCGGGGAAAGACTACAATGAGCAGTTCTTC	CASSLGRLAGKDYNEQFF
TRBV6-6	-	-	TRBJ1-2	TGTGCCAGCAGTGAAATTGATGGCTACACCTTC	CASSEIDGYTF
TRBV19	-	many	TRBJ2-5	TGTGCCAGTAGTATAGATCGAGAGACCCAGTACTTC	CASSIDRETQYF
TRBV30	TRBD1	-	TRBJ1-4	TGTGCCTGGTCAGGGGGAGCTGGTGAAAAACTGTTTTTT	CAWSGGAGEKLFF
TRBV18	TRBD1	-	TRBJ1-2	TGTGCCAGCTCCACGACAGGGGGCGACGGCTACACCTTC	CASSTTGGDGYTF
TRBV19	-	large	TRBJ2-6	TGTGCCAGTAACCGGGACTTCGACTCTGGGGCCAACGTCCTGACTTTC	CASNRDFDSGANVLTF
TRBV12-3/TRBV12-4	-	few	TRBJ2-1	TGTGCCAGCAGTTTAACGGATGAGCAGTTCTTC	CASSLTDEQFF
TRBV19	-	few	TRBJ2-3	TGTGCCAGTACGGGAAGCACAGATACGCAGTATTTT	CASTGSTDTQYF
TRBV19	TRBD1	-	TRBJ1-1	TGTGCCAGTACCGCCCACGGGACAGACACTGAAGCTTTCTTT	CASTAHGTDTEAFF
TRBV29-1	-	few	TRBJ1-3	TGCAGCGTCGTTCAGGCTGGAAACACCATATATTTT	CSVVQAGNTIYF
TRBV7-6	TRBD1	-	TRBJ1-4	TGTGCCAGCAGCAAAACAGGGGGCGGTGAAAAACTGTTTTTT	CASSKTGGGEKLFF
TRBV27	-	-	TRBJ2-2	TGTGCCAGCAGTCCACGACAGGAGAACACCGGGGAGCTGTTTTTT	CASSPRQENTGELFF
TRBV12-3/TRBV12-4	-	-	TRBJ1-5	TGTGCCAGCAGTTCAACCTTTAATCAGCCCCAGCATTTT	CASSSTFNQPQHF
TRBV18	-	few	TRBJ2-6	TGTGCCAGCTCACCGAGGGGGGGTCCCCTCTCTGGGGCCAACGTCCTGACTTTC	CASSPRGGPLSGANVLTF
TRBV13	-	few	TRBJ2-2	TGTGCCAGCAGCTCCTCCCGGGGGCCCGGCACCGGGGAGCTGTTTTTT	CASSSSRGPGTGELFF
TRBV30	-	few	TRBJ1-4	TGTGCCTGGAGTCCAGCCAGCAGCGGTAATGAAAAACTGTTTTTT	CAWSPASSGNEKLFF
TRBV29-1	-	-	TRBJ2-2	TGCAGCGTTGAAGTTACAGGCCGAGGAAACACCGGGGAGCTGTTTTTT	CSVEVTGRGNTGELFF
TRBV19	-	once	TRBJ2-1	TGTGCCAGTAGTAGGGAGGGGGCTTTCTACAATGAGCAGTTCTTC	CASSREGAFYNEQFF
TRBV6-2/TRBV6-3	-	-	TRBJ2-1	TGTGCCAGCAGTTACTCCTTTCCGGCGTTTGGCGGTGAGCAGTTCTTC	CASSYSFPAFGGEQFF
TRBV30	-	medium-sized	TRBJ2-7	TGTGCCTGGAGTGTGGGCCTTTCCTACGAGCAGTACTTC	CAWSVGLSYEQYF
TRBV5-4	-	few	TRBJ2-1	TGTGCCAGCAGCTCCCGGGGCGGGGACCCCTACAATGAGCAGTTCTTC	CASSSRGGDPYNEQFF
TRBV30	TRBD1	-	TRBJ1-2	TGTGCCTGTGGTGACAGGGCGGGGTATGGCTACACCTTC	CACGDRAGYGYTF
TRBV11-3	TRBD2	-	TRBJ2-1	TGTGCCAGCAACTTACTAGCGGGAGAGGTAGAGCAGTTCTTC	CASNLLAGEVEQFF
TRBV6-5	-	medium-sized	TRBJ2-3	TGTGCCAGCATAAGTTCTCGCACAGATACGCAGTATTTT	CASISSRTDTQYF
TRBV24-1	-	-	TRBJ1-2	TGTGCCACCAGTGACACTGACAGCTCTGGCTACACCTTC	CATSDTDSSGYTF
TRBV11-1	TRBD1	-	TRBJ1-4	TGTGCCAGCACCTCGACAGGGTGGATGGAAAAACTGTTTTTT	CASTSTGWMEKLFF
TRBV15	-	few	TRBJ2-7	TGTGCCACCAGCAGAGATCTCGATAGCGCCGCCTACGAGCAGTACTTC	CATSRDLDSAAYEQYF